This is a list of T cell receptor beta chains from one sample in a study of T cells in Graves' hyperthyroidism and ophthalmopathy. Via MiXCR, TCRdb re-called the multiplex PCR reads, giving one row per CDR3 protein. The sample has fewer than 500,000 distinct CDR3 sequences, approximately 15% seen once; the top ten hold less than 20%. Material: blood. The receptors were gathered from a woman in her twenties or thirties with Graves' ophthalmopathy. Each CDR3 is given with its conserved first and last residue. The D gene is left open where the match is weak. The size field is filled for only some rows; it gives once, few, many or a size class.

DNA	CDR3	D	size	V	J
TGTGCCAGCAGTCATGGACCGGGACACACCGGGGAGCTGTTTTTT	CASSHGPGHTGELFF	NA	NA	TRBV6-1	TRBJ2-2
TGTGCCAGCAGTCGGGACAGGGGAAGGAATGAGCAGTTCTTC	CASSRDRGRNEQFF	TRBD1	many	TRBV6-1	TRBJ2-1
TGTGCCAGCAGTTATAGACAGAACAATCAGCCCCAGCATTTT	CASSYRQNNQPQHF	NA	many	TRBV6-1	TRBJ1-5
TGTGCCAGCATGTCGTCGACCGTCCAAGAGACCCAGTACTTC	CASMSSTVQETQYF	NA	many	TRBV2	TRBJ2-5
TGTGCCAGCAAAATAGCTGCAAGCTCCTACAATGAGCAGTTCTTC	CASKIAASSYNEQFF	NA	many	TRBV11-2	TRBJ2-1
TGTGCCAGTAGTGTGTCTAGCGGGGGGTTTAGAGGCACAGATACGCAGTATTTT	CASSVSSGGFRGTDTQYF	TRBD2	NA	TRBV19	TRBJ2-3
TGCGCCAGCAGCGGCTTTAAGATAACAGATACGCAGTATTTT	CASSGFKITDTQYF	NA	many	TRBV5-1	TRBJ2-3
TGTGCCAGCAGTCCCGGACAGGGCTATGGCTACACCTTC	CASSPGQGYGYTF	TRBD1	many	TRBV12-3/TRBV12-4	TRBJ1-2
TGTGCCAGCAGTCTACTTAGGAGGTTTAACAATCAGCCCCAGCATTTT	CASSLLRRFNNQPQHF	NA	many	TRBV28	TRBJ1-5
TGCAGTGCTAGAGATGGGGGTAGGGGCATCACAGATACGCAGTATTTT	CSARDGGRGITDTQYF	NA	many	TRBV20-1	TRBJ2-3
TGTGCCAGCAGCTTGGCCTACTCCTATCCCGATGAGCAGTTCTTC	CASSLAYSYPDEQFF	NA	NA	TRBV11-2	TRBJ2-1
TGTGCCAGCAGCACGGGGGGGCAGGCAGACCCAGATCAAGAGACCCAGTACTTC	CASSTGGQADPDQETQYF	TRBD2	few	TRBV6-1	TRBJ2-5
TGTGCCAGCTCGGGCGTAAACACAGATACGCAGTATTTT	CASSGVNTDTQYF	NA	NA	TRBV7-3	TRBJ2-3
TGCGCCAGCAGCCAAAACCCCGGGACAGGCTATATGGATACGCAGTATTTT	CASSQNPGTGYMDTQYF	TRBD1	NA	TRBV4-1	TRBJ2-3
TGCGCCAGCAGTGATAATACGGGACAGGGGGGGGAGCAGTACTTC	CASSDNTGQGGEQYF	TRBD1	few	TRBV10-1	TRBJ2-7
TGTGCCAGCAGCTTAGCGCAGGGGGGCCACACTGAAGCTTTCTTT	CASSLAQGGHTEAFF	TRBD1	many	TRBV7-9	TRBJ1-1
TGTGCCAGCAGTCGACAGGGTTCGAGGAACACTGAAGCTTTCTTT	CASSRQGSRNTEAFF	TRBD1	many	TRBV12-3/TRBV12-4	TRBJ1-1
TGTGCCAGCAGTGAACAACAGCGGGGAAGCTCCTACAATGAGCAGTTCTTC	CASSEQQRGSSYNEQFF	TRBD2	many	TRBV2	TRBJ2-1
TGCGCCAGCAGCCAAGATAGGGGGACAGGACCCTACAATGAGCAGTTCTTC	CASSQDRGTGPYNEQFF	TRBD1	many	TRBV4-1	TRBJ2-1
TGTGCCAGCAGTTGGTGGGAGTCAGGGCAAGAGACCCAGTACTTC	CASSWWESGQETQYF	NA	NA	TRBV28	TRBJ2-5
TGTGCCAGCAGGCCACTAGCGGGGGAATTAACCGGGGAGCTGTCTTTT	CASRPLAGELTGELSF	TRBD2	NA	TRBV11-2	TRBJ2-2
TGTGCCAGCAGTGAAGGGGGTCCGGGAAGCGGCACTGAAGCTTTCTTT	CASSEGGPGSGTEAFF	NA	NA	TRBV2	TRBJ1-1
TGTGCCAGCAGCCAAGATTCCGGGGGACAAGAGACCCAGTACTTC	CASSQDSGGQETQYF	NA	many	TRBV4-2	TRBJ2-5
TGTGCCAGCAGCGCCGTCTACGGGACAGGGATAGCCTACGAGCAGTACTTC	CASSAVYGTGIAYEQYF	TRBD1	many	TRBV2	TRBJ2-7
TGCGCCAGCAGCTGGACTAGCGGGGTTAATGAGCAGTTCTTC	CASSWTSGVNEQFF	TRBD2	few	TRBV5-1	TRBJ2-1
TGTGCCAGCAGCTGGGGCAGGGGCGCGATCTCTAGGCTCGGGGCCAACGTCCTGACTTTC	CASSWGRGAISRLGANVLTF	NA	many	TRBV3-1	TRBJ2-6
TGCAGCGTTGTTTTGTTGGGATCCGAAGAGACCCAGTACTTC	CSVVLLGSEETQYF	NA	few	TRBV29-1	TRBJ2-5
TGTGCCACCAGTGACGCACAGGGTTTCGACAATGAGCAGTTCTTC	CATSDAQGFDNEQFF	NA	many	TRBV24-1	TRBJ2-1
TGTGCCAGCAGGTCCGGGGGCGGTTCGAGGAGCTCCTACAATGAGCAGTTCTTC	CASRSGGGSRSSYNEQFF	NA	many	TRBV2	TRBJ2-1
TGCAGTGCCAGAGGGTCCGGACAGGGTTCTGGGACAGATACGCAGTATTTT	CSARGSGQGSGTDTQYF	TRBD1	few	TRBV20-1	TRBJ2-3
TGTGCCAGCAGCCTCTTCGGACCGTCCGCCTACGAGCAGTACTTC	CASSLFGPSAYEQYF	NA	many	TRBV3-1	TRBJ2-7
TGTGCCAGCAGTGAAACGCACAATCAGCCCCAGCATTTT	CASSETHNQPQHF	NA	many	TRBV28	TRBJ1-5
TGTGCCAGCAGTTTGTGGGGCCGGAGGAATCAGCCCCAGCATTTT	CASSLWGRRNQPQHF	NA	many	TRBV28	TRBJ1-5
TGTGCCAGCAGCGTCAGACCGGGACTAGTACAAGAGACCCAGTACTTC	CASSVRPGLVQETQYF	TRBD2	many	TRBV11-2	TRBJ2-5
TGTGCCAGTAGTATAGAGGGTAGCCTCTCTGGGGCCAACGTCCTGACTTTC	CASSIEGSLSGANVLTF	NA	few	TRBV19	TRBJ2-6
TGTGCCAGCAGTTTCCCTCCCGGTTGGCCCTTCCCCACAGATACGCAGTATTTT	CASSFPPGWPFPTDTQYF	NA	once	TRBV28	TRBJ2-3
TGCGCCAGCAGCCCCCTGGGTAGCGGAACCTACGAGCAGTACTTC	CASSPLGSGTYEQYF	NA	many	TRBV5-1	TRBJ2-7
TGTGCCACCACTACAGGGAGGACATACAATGAGCAGTTCTTC	CATTTGRTYNEQFF	NA	NA	TRBV19	TRBJ2-1
TGTGCCAGCAGTATAAGGACGGGACTAACCTCCTACGAGCAGTACTTC	CASSIRTGLTSYEQYF	TRBD2	many	TRBV6-1	TRBJ2-7
TGTGCCAGCAGCTTAGATTCCGCACAGCAGTTCTTC	CASSLDSAQQFF	NA	many	TRBV11-3	TRBJ2-1
TGCAGCTCCCGACAGGGTAACACTGAAGCTTTCTTT	CSSRQGNTEAFF	TRBD1	few	TRBV29-1	TRBJ1-1
TGTGCCAGCGTAGCTCTTCGGGACAGACAGTACTTC	CASVALRDRQYF	TRBD1	many	TRBV2	TRBJ2-5
TGTGCCAGCTCACTACAGGGGAGCACTGAAGCTTTCTTT	CASSLQGSTEAFF	TRBD1	many	TRBV18	TRBJ1-1
TGTGCCAGCAGACTTCTCCCATTCGGGTCGGCAGATACGCAGTATTTT	CASRLLPFGSADTQYF	NA	many	TRBV28	TRBJ2-3
TGTGCCAGCAGCTTAATTCGTGGGGAGACCCAGTACTTC	CASSLIRGETQYF	NA	many	TRBV13	TRBJ2-5
TGTGCCAGCAGTGAAGAAGGACAGGATAACACCGGGGAGCTGTTTTTT	CASSEEGQDNTGELFF	TRBD1	many	TRBV6-1	TRBJ2-2
TGTGCCAGCAGTCCGGACGGGAGGTTCCAAGAGACCCAGTACTTC	CASSPDGRFQETQYF	TRBD2	few	TRBV27	TRBJ2-5